A selection of T cell receptor beta chains follows, all from one sample in a study of spatial heterogeneity in lung cancer. TCRdb analysed the 5' RACE reads with MiXCR anew, one entry per CDR3 protein. The table records just over 70,000 distinct CDR3 sequences, roughly 8.9% of them present only once. Sequencing was performed on PBMCs, taken at follow-up. Every receptor here comes from a female donor with early-stage non-small cell lung cancer. Each CDR3 is given with its conserved first and last residue. A D gene is named only where the DNA matches it firmly. For some rows the clone size is stated as once, few or many, or as a class when expanded; others skip it.

>TRBV4-2|.|.|TRBJ2-1
TGTGCCAGCAGCCAAGATCCAGCGGCTTCCTACAATGAGCAGTTCTTC
CASSQDPAASYNEQFF
>TRBV20-1|.|.|TRBJ1-5
TGCAGTGCTAGGTCCATTACCAATCAGCCCCAGCATTTT
CSARSITNQPQHF
>TRBV20-1|.|TRBD1|TRBJ1-6
TGCAGTGCCCGCTTACGGGGACAGAGCTCCTATAATTCACCCCTCCACTTT
CSARLRGQSSYNSPLHF
>TRBV6-2/TRBV6-3|few|TRBD1|TRBJ2-4
TGTGCCACGATGTCCGGGACAGGCCTGGAGGGTAACATTCAGTACTTC
CATMSGTGLEGNIQYF
>TRBV7-2|many|TRBD2|TRBJ2-1
TGTGCCAGCAGCTTATCCGGGAGGCTTAATGAGCAGTTCTTC
CASSLSGRLNEQFF
>TRBV9|.|TRBD1|TRBJ2-5
TGTGCCAGCAGCCTTGGGACAGGGGAAGACGAGACCCAGTACTTC
CASSLGTGEDETQYF
>TRBV10-3|many|TRBD2|TRBJ2-1
TGTGCCATCAGTGAGTCCCGGGAGGGCTACAATGAGCAGTTCTTC
CAISESREGYNEQFF
>TRBV28|many|.|TRBJ2-7
TGTGCCAGCAGGTTGAGACTTTCTCTTTCCTACGAGCAGTACTTC
CASRLRLSLSYEQYF
>TRBV18|few|TRBD2|TRBJ2-7
TGTGCCAGCTCACGACTAGCTTACGAGCAGTACTTC
CASSRLAYEQYF
>TRBV20-1|many|.|TRBJ2-1
TGCAGTGCGCCGGGTGTTCGGAGAAATGAGCAGTTCTTC
CSAPGVRRNEQFF
>TRBV7-2|.|.|TRBJ2-3
TGTGCCAGCAGCTTAGCCCTAGGGGGCACAGATACGCAGTATTTT
CASSLALGGTDTQYF
>TRBV10-3|many|TRBD1|TRBJ2-7
TGTGCCATCGCAGGGACAGGGTCCTACGAGCAGTACTTC
CAIAGTGSYEQYF
>TRBV7-9|many|.|TRBJ2-5
TGTGCCGGTTCGGCTTCAGAGACCCAGTACTTC
CAGSASETQYF
>TRBV7-9|.|.|TRBJ1-1
TGTGCCAGCAGCTTAGGACAGTGGAACACTGAAGCTTTCTTT
CASSLGQWNTEAFF
>TRBV25-1|many|TRBD2|TRBJ2-5
TGTGCCAGCAGTTTCGGGGGGTTCCAGTACTTC
CASSFGGFQYF
>TRBV19|.|.|TRBJ1-2
TGTGCCAGTAGAGGAGCTAACTATGGCTACACCTTC
CASRGANYGYTF
>TRBV7-3|.|.|TRBJ2-6
TGTGCCAGCAGCTTAGAACTGTTATCTGGGGCCAACGTCCTGACTTTC
CASSLELLSGANVLTF
>TRBV12-3/TRBV12-4|many|.|TRBJ2-5
TGTGCCAGCAGATCCAGCAGCCAAGAGACCCAGTACTTC
CASRSSSQETQYF
>TRBV7-3|.|.|TRBJ2-1
TGTGCCAGCAGCTTAGATGGCGGATCCAACTACAATGAGCAGTTCTTC
CASSLDGGSNYNEQFF
>TRBV7-2|many|.|TRBJ1-5
TGTGCCAGCAGCTTAGCGAGGACTAATCAGCCCCAGCATTTT
CASSLARTNQPQHF
>TRBV12-3/TRBV12-4|many|TRBD1|TRBJ2-1
TGTGCCAGCAGTTTCCCCTATGCCGGGACAGTACCTAATGAGCAGTTCTTC
CASSFPYAGTVPNEQFF
>TRBV9|.|.|TRBJ2-3
TGTGCCAGCAGCCCGAGGGGTAGCACAGATACGCAGTATTTT
CASSPRGSTDTQYF
>TRBV28|many|.|TRBJ1-1
TGTGCCAGCACCTCCGGGGGACTGAACACTGAAGCTTTCTTT
CASTSGGLNTEAFF
>TRBV10-3|many|TRBD1|TRBJ1-1
TGTGCCATCAGTAAGACAGGGGATTTTGACACTGAAGCTTTCTTT
CAISKTGDFDTEAFF
>TRBV20-1|few|.|TRBJ1-5
TGCAGTGCTAGAAATGGGAACCAGCCCCAGCATTTT
CSARNGNQPQHF
>TRBV10-3|many|TRBD1|TRBJ2-6
TGTGCCAGCCGGGACAGGGGGCGGTCTGGGGCCAACGTCCTGACTTTC
CASRDRGRSGANVLTF
>TRBV5-6|.|TRBD1|TRBJ2-7
TGTGCCAGCAGCTCTAAGTGGACAGGGAATGACGAGCAGTACTTC
CASSSKWTGNDEQYF
>TRBV20-1|many|TRBD2|TRBJ2-7
TGCAGTGCTCCACCCCGCGGGAGGGCCTACGAGCAGTACTTC
CSAPPRGRAYEQYF
>TRBV10-3|many|.|TRBJ2-1
TGTGCCATCAGGGGGGAGACCTACAATGAGCAGTTCTTC
CAIRGETYNEQFF
>TRBV29-1|many|.|TRBJ2-2
TGCAGCGTGGCCCACGGTAACACCGGGGAGCTGTTTTTT
CSVAHGNTGELFF
>TRBV29-1|many|.|TRBJ2-7
TGCAGCGTCCAAAAAAGAGGAACTCTAAGGGGGTCCCACGAGCAGTACTTC
CSVQKRGTLRGSHEQYF
>TRBV6-4|many|TRBD2|TRBJ2-1
TGTGCCAGCAGTGCCGGGACTAGCGGCTACAATGAGCAGTTCTTC
CASSAGTSGYNEQFF
>TRBV20-1|few|.|TRBJ2-5
TGCAGTGCTAGGGTAGGGTCGACAGAGACCCAGTACTTC
CSARVGSTETQYF
>TRBV5-4|many|TRBD1|TRBJ2-7
TGTGCCAGCAGCACGGGACAGACCTTATCCTACGAGCAGTACTTC
CASSTGQTLSYEQYF
>TRBV20-1|many|.|TRBJ2-1
TGCAGTGCTAGAGGGAAAGCGGGCTATGAGCAGTTCTTC
CSARGKAGYEQFF
>TRBV6-1|many|TRBD2|TRBJ2-1
TGTGCCAGCTTTTTGATGGGCGGGAGCTCCGCCAATGAGCAGTTCTTC
CASFLMGGSSANEQFF
>TRBV29-1|many|.|TRBJ2-1
TGCAGCGTCTCTAGAGTGCGCGGAGACAATGAGCAGTTCTTC
CSVSRVRGDNEQFF
>TRBV5-1|many|.|TRBJ2-3
TGCGCCAGCAGCTTGGGGCAGCGTAGAGATACGCAGTATTTT
CASSLGQRRDTQYF
>TRBV24-1|many|.|TRBJ1-5
TGTGCCACCAGTCCGGGGGCGCGTCCAGATCAGCCCCAGCATTTT
CATSPGARPDQPQHF
>TRBV20-1|many|TRBD1|TRBJ2-6
TGCAGTGCTAGGACAGGGTCTGGGGCCAACGTCCTGACTTTC
CSARTGSGANVLTF
>TRBV3-1|many|.|TRBJ2-7
TGTGCCAGCAGCCGGGAGGGGGCTGGAGAGCAGTACTTC
CASSREGAGEQYF
>TRBV29-1|.|TRBD2|TRBJ2-1
TGCAGCGTTGTAGCGGGAGGGGGTTACAATGAGCAGTTCTTC
CSVVAGGGYNEQFF
>TRBV28|many|.|TRBJ1-2
TGTGCCAGGAAGGGAGTCAACTATGGCTACACCTTC
CARKGVNYGYTF